This TCR beta chain emerged from a study of OX40 agonist ivuxolimab in advanced cancers. Study-wide background: Cancers in dose escalation were hepatocellular, melanoma, renal cell and head and neck. Study-wide results and limits: Relative to CD4+, CD8+ T cells held more expanded clones on average. The authors also found low normalized T-cell clonal expansion in some nonresponders.

Per the germline V gene, CDR1 is SGHDT and CDR2 is YYEEEE. This CDR3 is 12 amino acids long. The ends were cut back, 0 bases at V and 4 bases at J, with 5 bases in the middle. Generated by immunoSEQ multiplex PCR, the TCRdb table keeps only in-frame clones and is missing some. The sample includes approximately 69,000 clones, approximately 86% of them seen just once. Regarding this clone: Its cognate antigen is unknown.

Sequences were derived from CD4+ or CD8+ T cells sorted from blood, sampled in a trial of the OX40 agonist ivuxolimab. This TCR was sampled from an adult with an advanced solid tumor such as melanoma, head and neck, liver or kidney cancer. The chain has TRBV5-6 and TRBJ2-7; a possible D gene is TRBD2 (5 bases). CDR3 sequence (DNA): TGTGCCAGCAGCTTGGAGCGGTACGAGCAGTACTTC. Residues: CASSLERYEQYF.